A selection of T cell receptor beta chains follows, all from one sample in a study of blood T cell repertoires in COVID-19. Assay: immunoSEQ multiplex PCR; the TCRdb copy retains only in-frame clones and omits some. Here the sample spans over 200,000 clones, less than 90% being singletons. The sequenced material came from peripheral blood. All receptors derive from a middle-aged man with active or convalescent COVID-19. CDR3s include the opening cysteine and the closing phenylalanine or tryptophan. A D gene is named only where the DNA matches it firmly. Clone sizes are given selectively: once, few, many, or a class where the clone is expanded.

clone_size	d_call	j_call	cdr3_length	v_call	cdr3_nt	cdr3_aa
.	.	TRBJ1-2	15	TRBV5-1	TGCGCCAGCAGCCATGCAACCGGGGAGTCTGAAGGCTACACCTTC	CASSHATGESEGYTF
.	.	TRBJ2-7	14	TRBV6-5	TGTGCCAGCAGTCCCCGGGACATAACCTACGAGCAGTACTTC	CASSPRDITYEQYF
.	TRBD1	TRBJ1-4	18	TRBV27	TGTGCCAGCCGTATGGGGGGGACAGGGGTTCCAGCCACAGAAAAACTGTTTTTT	CASRMGGTGVPATEKLFF
.	TRBD1	TRBJ1-1	12	TRBV29-1	TGCAGCATGAAGACAGGGGGCACTGAAGCTTTCTTT	CSMKTGGTEAFF
.	.	TRBJ2-5	13	TRBV27	TGTGCCTCAAGGAGGGCGGACGGCGAGACCCAGTACTTC	CASRRADGETQYF
.	.	TRBJ2-6	17	TRBV21-1	TGTGCCAGCAGCAAAGAGACAGGGGGATCTGGGGCCAACGTCCTGACTTTC	CASSKETGGSGANVLTF
.	.	TRBJ1-1	16	TRBV18	TGTGCCAGCTCACCACCTGGATTCATAGGGGGCACTGAAGCTTTCTTT	CASSPPGFIGGTEAFF
.	TRBD1	TRBJ1-6	15	TRBV30	TGTGCCTGGAGTCTCATACAGGGGTTGGGTTCACCCCTCCACTTT	CAWSLIQGLGSPLHF
.	.	TRBJ1-1	14	TRBV18	TGTGCCAGCTCACCTTCGCAGGGGAACACTGAAGCTTTCTTT	CASSPSQGNTEAFF
.	TRBD1	TRBJ1-4	15	TRBV28	TGTGCCAGCAGTACAGCCGGGACAGGGTGGGAAAAACTGTTTTTT	CASSTAGTGWEKLFF
.	TRBD2	TRBJ2-5	15	TRBV3-1/TRBV3-2	TGTGCCAGCAGCCAAGTCGGGGGGACTAGTATCAGCCAGTACTTC	CASSQVGGTSISQYF
.	TRBD2	TRBJ2-7	17	TRBV28	TGTGCCAGCAGGGAAATTTCTAGCGGGAGGGCGTGGAACGAGCAGTACTTC	CASREISSGRAWNEQYF
.	.	TRBJ1-2	14	TRBV28	TGTGCCAGCAGTTTAAGACAGACTTCGGTTGGCTACACCTTC	CASSLRQTSVGYTF
.	.	TRBJ1-4	15	TRBV5-1	TGCGCCACCCGGGGGAGTGAAACAACTAATGAAAAACTGTTTTTT	CATRGSETTNEKLFF
.	TRBD1	TRBJ2-7	15	TRBV10-1	TGCGCCAGCGGGCTTTCCGGGACAGGGTCCTACGAGCAGTACTTC	CASGLSGTGSYEQYF
.	TRBD1	TRBJ2-7	17	TRBV5-4	TGTGCCAGCAGCCCGAGGGGGACAGGGGGGAGGACAGGCGAGCAGTACTTC	CASSPRGTGGRTGEQYF
.	TRBD1	TRBJ1-2	14	TRBV11-2	TGTGCCAGCAGCTCCCGGGACAGAAGTCATGGCTACACCTTC	CASSSRDRSHGYTF
.	.	TRBJ2-4	16	TRBV18	TGTGCCAGCTCACCGTACGGTGTGCTAGCCAAAAACATTCAGTACTTC	CASSPYGVLAKNIQYF
.	TRBD2	TRBJ2-3	16	TRBV9	TGTGCCAGCAGCGTTAGTCCAGCGGGGAGCACAGATACGCAGTATTTT	CASSVSPAGSTDTQYF
.	TRBD1	TRBJ1-5	17	TRBV28	TGTGCCAGCAGTTTATTAGGGAGGACAGGCATCAATCAGCCCCAGCATTTT	CASSLLGRTGINQPQHF
once	.	TRBJ2-3	15	TRBV10-1	TGCGCCACCCCGTTAGGAGGGCGATACACAGATACGCAGTATTTT	CATPLGGRYTDTQYF
.	TRBD1	TRBJ2-7	13	TRBV28	TGTGCCAGCAGCATTGACAGGGCTTACGAGCAGTACTTC	CASSIDRAYEQYF
.	.	TRBJ2-6	16	TRBV19	TGTGCCAGTAGTCCCGGGTCCAGCTCTGGGGCCAACGTCCTGACTTTC	CASSPGSSSGANVLTF
.	TRBD2	TRBJ2-1	17	TRBV28	TGTGCCAGCAGTTCACGAATTAGCGGGAGGGCCCTGAATGAGCAGTTCTTC	CASSSRISGRALNEQFF
.	.	TRBJ2-7	14	TRBV5-6	TGTGCCAGCAGCCGGATAGGGGACTCCTACGAGCAGTACTTC	CASSRIGDSYEQYF
.	.	TRBJ1-5	14	TRBV28	TGTGCCAGCCTAACCGGGACACTAAATCAGCCCCAGCATTTT	CASLTGTLNQPQHF
.	.	TRBJ1-1	16	TRBV2	TGTGCCAGCACGGTGAGACAGGCTGAACTGGGGACTGAAGCTTTCTTT	CASTVRQAELGTEAFF
.	.	TRBJ2-1	12	TRBV11-2	TGTGCCAGCAGCTTACAGGGCGTCCATTGGTTCTTC	CASSLQGVHWFF
once	TRBD1	TRBJ1-4	14	TRBV9	TGTGCCAGCAGTTCCAGGGGGGTAGGGGAAAAACTGTTTTTT	CASSSRGVGEKLFF
.	TRBD1	TRBJ1-5	18	TRBV19	TGTGCCAGTAGTGTAGGGACAGGTCGATCGGTGAGCAATCAGCCCCAGCATTTT	CASSVGTGRSVSNQPQHF
.	.	TRBJ1-3	10	TRBV28	TGTGCCAGCAGCCAAAACACCATATATTTT	CASSQNTIYF
.	.	TRBJ1-2	13	TRBV5-4	TGTGCCAGCAGCTGGGCGGACAGCTATGGCTACACCTTC	CASSWADSYGYTF
.	TRBD1	TRBJ1-5	16	TRBV16	TGTGCCAGCAGCAGGAGTATTAGGGACAGAATCATGACCCAGCATTTT	CASSRSIRDRIMTQHF
.	TRBD1	TRBJ1-2	13	TRBV7-3	TGTGCCAGCAGCCAGGGACAGGGCGATGGCTACACCTTC	CASSQGQGDGYTF
.	.	TRBJ2-5	13	TRBV6-5	TGTGCCAGCAGTCGTGGACAACAAGAGACCCAGTACTTC	CASSRGQQETQYF
.	.	TRBJ1-4	15	TRBV27	TGTGCCAGCAGCCCAACTACAGGAACTAATGAAAAACTGTTTTTT	CASSPTTGTNEKLFF
.	TRBD1	TRBJ1-1	16	TRBV4-1	TGCGCCAGCAGCCAAGTAACTACAGGGGCTGGCACTGAAGCTTTCTTT	CASSQVTTGAGTEAFF
.	.	TRBJ1-2	14	TRBV2	TGTGCCAGCAGTGGGGTGACGGGAAGCTATGGCTACACCTTC	CASSGVTGSYGYTF
.	.	TRBJ1-1	14	TRBV11-2	TGTGCCAGCAGCTTACTCCCAGGAAACACTGAAGCTTTCTTT	CASSLLPGNTEAFF
.	.	TRBJ1-4	13	TRBV29-1	TGCAGCGTTTCTGACCGAGGTAATGAAAAACTGTTTTTT	CSVSDRGNEKLFF
.	.	TRBJ1-2	14	TRBV5-1	TGCGCCAGCAGCCCTGGAGGCAGAGACTATGGCTACACCTTC	CASSPGGRDYGYTF
.	.	TRBJ1-4	14	TRBV19	TGTGCCAGTAGCTGGACAGCAACTAATGAAAAACTGTTTTTT	CASSWTATNEKLFF
once	TRBD1	TRBJ1-5	15	TRBV28	TGTGCCAGCCTCCGGGACAGGGGTGGCGGGCAGCCCCAGCATTTT	CASLRDRGGGQPQHF
.	TRBD2	TRBJ2-5	15	TRBV5-1	TGCGCCAGCACTTCCGTGGGAGGGGTGGAAGAGACCCAGTACTTC	CASTSVGGVEETQYF
.	.	TRBJ2-3	17	TRBV11-2	TGTGCCAGCAGCTTAGGGGTTCTCGCGGGGGCCACAGATACGCAGTATTTT	CASSLGVLAGATDTQYF
.	TRBD1	TRBJ2-3	15	TRBV19	TGTGCCAGTAGTAGAAGGGGGACAGGGACAGATACGCAGTATTTT	CASSRRGTGTDTQYF
.	TRBD1	TRBJ1-4	17	TRBV27	TGTGCCAGCAGTTTATGGACAGGGGGCGGATTTAATGAAAAACTGTTTTTT	CASSLWTGGGFNEKLFF
.	.	TRBJ2-1	13	TRBV5-1	TGCGCCAGCAGCGGCCCGACTAGCAATGAGCAGTTCTTC	CASSGPTSNEQFF